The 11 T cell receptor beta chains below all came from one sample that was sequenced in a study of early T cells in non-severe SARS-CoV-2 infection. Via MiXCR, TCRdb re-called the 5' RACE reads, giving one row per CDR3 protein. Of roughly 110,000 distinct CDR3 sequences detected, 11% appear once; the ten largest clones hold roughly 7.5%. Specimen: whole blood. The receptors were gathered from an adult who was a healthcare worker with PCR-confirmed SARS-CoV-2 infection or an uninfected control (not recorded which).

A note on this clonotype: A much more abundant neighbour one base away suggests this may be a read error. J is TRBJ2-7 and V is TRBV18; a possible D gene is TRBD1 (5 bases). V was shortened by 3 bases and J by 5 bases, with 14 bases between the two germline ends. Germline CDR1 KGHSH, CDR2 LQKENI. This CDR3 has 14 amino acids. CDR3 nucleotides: TGTGCCAGCTCACCGACCCGACAGAACCACGAGCAGTACTTC. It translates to CASSPTRQNHEQYF.

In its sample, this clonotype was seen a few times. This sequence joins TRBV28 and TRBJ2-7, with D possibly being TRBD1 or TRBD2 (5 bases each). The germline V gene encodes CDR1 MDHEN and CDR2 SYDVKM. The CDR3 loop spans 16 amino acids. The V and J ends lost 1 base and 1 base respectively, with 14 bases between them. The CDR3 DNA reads TGTGCCAGCAGTTTATCGGAGAGGGACGGGTCCTACGAGCAGTACTTC. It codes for CASSLSERDGSYEQYF.

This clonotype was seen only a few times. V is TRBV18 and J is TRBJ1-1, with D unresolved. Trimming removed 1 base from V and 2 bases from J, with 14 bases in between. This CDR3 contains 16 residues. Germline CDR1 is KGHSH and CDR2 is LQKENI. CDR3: CASSPQGSLVNTEAFF. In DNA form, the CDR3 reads TGTGCCAGCTCACCACAGGGTTCTCTTGTTAACACTGAAGCTTTCTTT.

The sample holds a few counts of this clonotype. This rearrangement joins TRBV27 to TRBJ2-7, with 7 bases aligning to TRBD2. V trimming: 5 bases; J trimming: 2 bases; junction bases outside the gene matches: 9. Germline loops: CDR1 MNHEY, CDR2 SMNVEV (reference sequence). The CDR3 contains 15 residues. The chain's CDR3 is CASSPLSGRPYEQYF. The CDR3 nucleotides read TGTGCCAGCAGTCCTCTCTCCGGGAGGCCCTACGAGCAGTACTTC.

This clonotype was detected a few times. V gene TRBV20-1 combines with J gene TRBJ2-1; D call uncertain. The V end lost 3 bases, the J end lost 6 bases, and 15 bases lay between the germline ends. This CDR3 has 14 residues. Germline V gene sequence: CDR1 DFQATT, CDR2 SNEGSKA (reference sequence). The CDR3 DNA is TGCAGTGCTAGTGCCCCCCAAGGCGCCAATGAGCAGTTCTTC. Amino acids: CSASAPQGANEQFF.

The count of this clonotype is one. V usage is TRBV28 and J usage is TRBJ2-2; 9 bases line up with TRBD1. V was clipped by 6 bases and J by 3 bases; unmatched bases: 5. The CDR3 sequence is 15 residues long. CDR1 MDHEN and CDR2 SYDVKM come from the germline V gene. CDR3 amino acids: CASRSGQGDTGELFF. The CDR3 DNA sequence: TGTGCCAGCAGATCGGGACAGGGTGACACCGGGGAGCTGTTTTTT.

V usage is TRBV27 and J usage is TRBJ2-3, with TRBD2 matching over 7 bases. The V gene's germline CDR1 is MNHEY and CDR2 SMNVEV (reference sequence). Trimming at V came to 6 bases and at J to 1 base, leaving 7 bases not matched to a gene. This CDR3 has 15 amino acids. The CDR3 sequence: CASSPAGRGTDTQYF. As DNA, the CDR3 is TGTGCCAGCAGCCCCGCTGGGAGGGGCACAGATACGCAGTATTTT.

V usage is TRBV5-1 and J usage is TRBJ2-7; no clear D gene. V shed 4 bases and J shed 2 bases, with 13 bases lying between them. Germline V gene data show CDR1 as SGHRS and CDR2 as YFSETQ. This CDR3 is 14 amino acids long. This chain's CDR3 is CASSPSPSTYEQYF. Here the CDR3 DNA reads TGCGCCAGCAGCCCATCTCCCAGTACCTACGAGCAGTACTTC.

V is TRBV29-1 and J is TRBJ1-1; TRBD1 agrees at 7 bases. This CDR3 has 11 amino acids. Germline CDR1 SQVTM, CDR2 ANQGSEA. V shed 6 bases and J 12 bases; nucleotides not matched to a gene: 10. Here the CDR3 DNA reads TGCAGCGTGGGATTAGACAGGGAAACTTTCTTT. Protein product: CSVGLDRETFF.

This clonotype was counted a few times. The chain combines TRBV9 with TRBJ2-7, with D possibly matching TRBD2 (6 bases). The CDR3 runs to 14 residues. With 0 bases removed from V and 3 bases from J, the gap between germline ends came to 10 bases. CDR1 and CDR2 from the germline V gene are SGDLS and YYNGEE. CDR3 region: CASSVGAGSYEQYF. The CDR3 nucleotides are TGTGCCAGCAGCGTAGGTGCGGGGAGCTACGAGCAGTACTTC.

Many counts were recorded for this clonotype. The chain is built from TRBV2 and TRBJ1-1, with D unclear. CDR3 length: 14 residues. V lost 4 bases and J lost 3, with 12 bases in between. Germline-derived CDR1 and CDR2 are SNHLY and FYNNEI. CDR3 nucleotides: TGTGCCAGCAGTGGGATGACCGGGTACACTGAAGCTTTCTTT. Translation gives CASSGMTGYTEAFF.